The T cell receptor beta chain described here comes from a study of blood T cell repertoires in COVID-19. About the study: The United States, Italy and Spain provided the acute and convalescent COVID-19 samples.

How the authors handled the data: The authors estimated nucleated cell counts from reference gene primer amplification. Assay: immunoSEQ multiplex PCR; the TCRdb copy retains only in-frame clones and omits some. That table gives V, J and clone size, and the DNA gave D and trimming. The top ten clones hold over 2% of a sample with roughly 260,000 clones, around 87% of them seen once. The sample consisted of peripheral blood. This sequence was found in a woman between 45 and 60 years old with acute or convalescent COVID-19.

CDR3 sequence: CASSYVRGWHQPQHF. The CDR3, as DNA: TGTGCCAGCAGTTACGTCCGAGGTTGGCATCAGCCCCAGCATTTT. The J gene is TRBJ1-5, the V gene TRBV6-2 or TRBV6-3; D not resolved. There are 15 residues in the CDR3. Per germline, CDR1 MNHEY and CDR2 SVGEGT. Trimming took off 2 bases at V and 5 bases at J, with 13 bases between the two ends.